These 17 T cell receptor beta chains came from one sample sequenced in a study of T cell responses to AZD1222 COVID-19 vaccine (dated by TCRdb to the early 2020s). The time point label, as the study defines it: baseline before first vaccination. Receptor libraries were prepared by the immunoSEQ multiplex PCR assay. Imported from immuneACCESS, the table was reduced by TCRdb to in-frame sequences with V and J called. These copies leave out some clones; in studies compared against another copy, an unresolved V gene accounts for under half, and the cause of the remainder is not known. In this sample the table shows 150,000 to 200,000 clones, about 92% of which occur a single time. The biggest ten clones account for about 3.9% of the sample. Sample: peripheral blood, taken on day 0 of AZD1222 vaccination. The receptors here all came from an adult in good health.

The chain couples TRBV24-1 to TRBJ2-1, with D tentatively TRBD2 (5 bases). Germline values: CDR1 KGHDR, CDR2 SFDVKD. This CDR3 has 13 amino acids. The V and J ends lost 5 bases and 4 bases respectively, with 8 bases between them. CDR3 in DNA: TGTGCCACCAGTGGGACTTCGTACAATGAGCAGTTCTTC. It translates to CATSGTSYNEQFF.

The rearrangement joins TRBV5-1 to TRBJ2-2; 7 bases agree with TRBD2. V trimming: 4 bases; J trimming: 6 bases; junction bases outside the gene matches: 3. This CDR3 is 13 amino acids long. CDR1 and CDR2 (germline): SGHRS, YFSETQ. Here the CDR3 reads CASSPAGAGELFF. The CDR3 DNA reads TGCGCCAGCAGCCCCGCGGGAGCCGGGGAGCTGTTTTTT.

The genes are TRBV20-1 and TRBJ2-3; no definite D call. The V gene lost 3 bases and the J gene lost 4 bases, with 5 bases spanning the gap. Germline-derived CDR1 and CDR2 are DFQATT and SNEGSKA (reference sequence). The CDR3 runs to 11 residues. CDR3 protein: CSARVSDTQYF. The CDR3 DNA is TGCAGTGCTAGGGTGTCAGATACGCAGTATTTT.

V usage is TRBV6-5 and J usage is TRBJ2-2; tentatively, D is TRBD2 (6 bases). The CDR3 contains 14 residues. The germline V gene has CDR1 MNHEY and CDR2 SVGAGI. The germline V and J ends were trimmed by 6 bases and 7 bases, with 15 bases remaining between them. The CDR3 coding sequence is TGTGCCAGCAGAAGGCCGGGGGACCTCGGGGAGCTGTTTTTT. This encodes CASRRPGDLGELFF.

This chain joins TRBV2 and TRBJ1-6, with D perhaps TRBD1 (6 bases). This CDR3 has 13 residues. The germline V and J ends were trimmed by 4 bases and 10 bases, with 11 bases remaining between them. Germline CDR1 is SNHLY and CDR2 is FYNNEI. CDR3 amino acids: CASSVQGGSPLHF. In DNA form, the CDR3 reads TGTGCCAGCAGTGTACAGGGTGGATCACCCCTCCACTTT.

The J gene is TRBJ2-2, the V gene TRBV27; no firm D call. V lost 6 bases and J 0 bases, leaving 5 bases between the germline ends. CDR1 is MNHEY, CDR2 SMNVEV, per germline (reference sequence). CDR3 length: 13 amino acids. The CDR3: CASSSTNTGELFF. The CDR3 region has the DNA TGTGCCAGCAGCAGCACGAACACCGGGGAGCTGTTTTTT.

The chain links TRBV7-2 to TRBJ2-3; perhaps TRBD2 as D (5 bases). Germline CDR1 SGHTA, CDR2 FQGNSA. Deletions cut 6 bases from V and 8 bases from J, with 9 bases between. This CDR3 contains 11 residues. CDR3 region: CASRAASTQYF. CDR3 nucleotides: TGTGCCAGCAGAGCGGCCAGTACGCAGTATTTT.

The chain links TRBV11-2 to TRBJ2-7; TRBD2 agrees at 7 bases. CDR3 size: 18 residues. Germline trimming cut 2 bases from V and 1 base from J; bases unmatched to any gene: 14. The germline CDR1 and CDR2 sequences are SGHAT and FQNNGV. The CDR3 region has the DNA TGTGCCAGCAGCTTATCGCCCGCCTCTTGGGGGGGTTCCTACGAGCAGTACTTC. This gives the protein CASSLSPASWGGSYEQYF.

The chain links TRBV6-5 to TRBJ2-3, with no clear D. The ends were cut back, 6 bases at V and 3 bases at J, with 16 bases in the middle. Germline lookup yields CDR1 MNHEY and CDR2 SVGAGI. The CDR3 consists of 15 residues. CDR3 nucleotides: TGTGCCAGCAGCCAGTCCAGCATGGGGACAGATACGCAGTATTTT. Translated: CASSQSSMGTDTQYF.

The genes are TRBV27 and TRBJ1-2, with 8 positions matching TRBD1. V shed 7 bases, J shed 3 bases, and the junction held 1 base outside the gene matches. Germline-derived CDR1 and CDR2 are MNHEY and SMNVEV (reference sequence). The length of the CDR3 is 12 residues. The CDR3 region has the DNA TGTGCCAGCAAGGACAGGGACTATGGCTACACCTTC. This sequence encodes CASKDRDYGYTF.

The chain joins TRBV6-5 to TRBJ2-1; no clear D gene. CDR3 length equals 12 residues. Germline V CDR1 and CDR2: MNHEY, SVGAGI. Trimming took 6 bases from V and 2 from J, leaving 5 bases between them. Here the CDR3 DNA reads TGTGCCAGCAGCGGTACCTACAATGAGCAGTTCTTC. Its protein is CASSGTYNEQFF.

The chain is built from TRBV7-6 and TRBJ1-2; 9 nucleotides agree with TRBD1. Germline V lookup: CDR1 SGHVS, CDR2 FNYEAQ. The V gene end was trimmed by 3 bases and the J gene end by 8 bases; junction bases not matched to a gene: 10. The CDR3 has 15 amino acids. The DNA for the CDR3 is TGTGCCAGCAGCTTGGATGTACAGGGGGCGCCCGGCTACACCTTC. As protein: CASSLDVQGAPGYTF.

As for this clone: The same CDR3 can be traced to other DNA sequences in this sample. The V call is TRBV5-1, the J call TRBJ1-1, with D hard to call. V lost 0 bases and J lost 0, with 3 bases in between. The CDR3 has 13 amino acids. The germline V gene encodes CDR1 SGHRS and CDR2 YFSETQ. CDR3 region: CASSLALNTEAFF. The CDR3 coding sequence is TGCGCCAGCAGCTTGGCTCTGAACACTGAAGCTTTCTTT.

This CDR3 is CAKKKDPDTQYF. The CDR3 nucleotides are TGTGCCAAGAAAAAGGACCCAGATACGCAGTATTTT. The chain combines TRBV5-8 with TRBJ2-3; D is uncertain. The V gene's germline CDR1 is SGHTS and CDR2 YDEGEE. Trimming took off 9 bases at V and 4 bases at J, with 12 bases between the two ends. The CDR3 is 12 residues long.

This clone was counted once. The chain carries TRBV4-1 and TRBJ1-2; 8 bases are a match to TRBD1. The V gene end was trimmed by 2 bases and the J gene end by 3 bases; junction bases not matched to a gene: 8. Germline lookup yields CDR1 MGHRA and CDR2 YSYEKL. CDR3 length: 16 residues. CDR3 sequence reads: CASSQLFTGGHYGYTF. The CDR3 coding sequence is TGCGCCAGCAGCCAATTATTTACAGGGGGGCACTATGGCTACACCTTC.

The rearrangement joins TRBV4-2 to TRBJ2-1, with TRBD2 identical over 14 bases. The CDR3 runs to 16 residues. Germline V lookup: CDR1 LGHNA, CDR2 YNFKEQ. The trim removed 1 base at V and 16 bases at J, leaving 12 bases unmatched. The CDR3 bases are TGTGCCAGCAGCCAAGGGGCCAAGACTAGCGGGGGGGCAAAATTCTTC. Translation gives CASSQGAKTSGGAKFF.

The J gene is TRBJ1-1, the V gene TRBV27; D is ambiguous. Germline lookup yields CDR1 MNHEY and CDR2 SMNVEV (reference sequence). The length of the CDR3 is 15 residues. With 4 bases removed from V and 3 bases from J, the gap between germline ends came to 15 bases. Here the CDR3 DNA reads TGTGCCAGCAGTTGGCGTGCCTCAGTGGACACTGAAGCTTTCTTT. Amino acid sequence: CASSWRASVDTEAFF.